The 9 T cell receptor beta chains given below trace back to one sample, sequenced in a study of control samples from healthy donors and cancer patients. Clones were read by immunoSEQ multiplex PCR, and TCRdb kept only the in-frame ones, dropping some. The sample contains about 160,000 clones, approximately 94% of which appear only once. The sample was PBMCs. Every receptor here comes from a man aged 55 to 70 with colorectal cancer.

This clone was detected once. The rearrangement links TRBV4-1 to TRBJ1-4; D call uncertain. The germline V gene encodes CDR1 MGHRA and CDR2 YSYEKL. V lost 4 bases to trimming and J lost 8 bases, with 14 bases between them. The CDR3 covers 14 residues. CDR3 sequence reads: CASSLGFGGEKLFF. The CDR3, as DNA: TGCGCCAGCAGCCTTGGTTTCGGTGGGGAAAAACTGTTTTTT.

The J gene is TRBJ2-5, the V gene TRBV4-3, with D possibly TRBD2 on 5 matching bases. From germline, CDR1 is LGHNA and CDR2 YSLEER. The CDR3 runs 17 residues. V was pared by 4 bases and J by 3 bases, with 21 bases between. CDR3 in DNA: TGCGCCAGCAGCCTAGACTACACTTCGGCAAGTGAAGAGACCCAGTACTTC. Its protein is CASSLDYTSASEETQYF.

The rearrangement links TRBV6-5 to TRBJ1-2, with 7 bases fitting TRBD1. Trimming cost V 8 bases and J 3 bases; bases outside gene matches: 9. This CDR3 region has 14 residues. Per the germline V gene, CDR1 is MNHEY and CDR2 is SVGAGI. The CDR3 nucleotides are TGTGCCAGCCAAGGGGGCGCCCATTACTATGGCTACACCTTC. Its translation is CASQGGAHYYGYTF.

This sequence joins TRBV3-1 (or the pseudogene TRBV3-2) and TRBJ1-5; TRBD1 matches at 10 bases. V gave up 4 bases and J gave up 7 bases; unmatched junction bases: 19. This CDR3 comprises 19 residues. CDR1 is LGHDT, CDR2 YNNKEL, per germline (reference sequence). Here the CDR3 DNA reads TGTGCCAGCAGCCCCTCACCTCTAGTGGACAGGGGGAGTAACCAGCCCCAGCATTTT. Translated, it gives CASSPSPLVDRGSNQPQHF.

The rearrangement uses TRBV29-1 and TRBJ2-7, with no clear D. There are 13 residues in the CDR3. Between the trimmed V and J ends, which lost 4 bases and 0 bases, there was a span of 10 bases. The germline V gene encodes CDR1 SQVTM and CDR2 ANQGSEA. CDR3 DNA: TGCAGCGTTGCCAGGCCCCTCTCCTACGAGCAGTACTTC. Protein sequence: CSVARPLSYEQYF.

The gene calls are TRBV15 and TRBJ2-7, with 9 bases lining up with TRBD1. CDR1 and CDR2 from the germline V gene are LNHNV and YYDKDF (reference sequence). J lost 6 bases, V lost 1 base, and 7 bases had no gene match. The CDR3 sequence is 15 residues long. The CDR3 sequence: CATSRVRDRAREQYF. DNA for the CDR3: TGTGCCACCAGCAGAGTCCGGGACAGGGCTCGCGAGCAGTACTTC.

The chain uses TRBV6-5 and TRBJ2-1; no definite D call. Germline V gene data show CDR1 as MNHEY and CDR2 as SVGAGI. The CDR3 loop spans 13 amino acids. V dropped 4 bases and J dropped 3 bases, with 7 bases sitting between them. The DNA of the CDR3 is TGTGCCAGCAGTTTCCTCAGCTACAATGAGCAGTTCTTC. Translation: CASSFLSYNEQFF.

This chain links TRBV5-1 with TRBJ2-2; D call uncertain. The germline CDR1 and CDR2 sequences are SGHRS and YFSETQ. V was clipped by 0 bases and J by 3 bases, with 9 bases between them. The CDR3 loop spans 15 amino acids. The CDR3 is CASSLDVRDTGELFF. CDR3 bases: TGCGCCAGCAGCTTGGATGTCCGGGACACCGGGGAGCTGTTTTTT.

V and J are TRBV6-2 or TRBV6-3 and TRBJ1-5, with 7 bases aligning to TRBD1. Germline CDR1 and CDR2: MNHEY and SVGEGT. V was pared by 5 bases and J by 3 bases, with 10 bases of the junction left unmatched. The CDR3 has 16 amino acids. This CDR3 reads CASSPRGGGDNQPQHF. For the CDR3, the DNA is TGTGCCAGCAGTCCCAGGGGGGGAGGTGACAATCAGCCCCAGCATTTT.